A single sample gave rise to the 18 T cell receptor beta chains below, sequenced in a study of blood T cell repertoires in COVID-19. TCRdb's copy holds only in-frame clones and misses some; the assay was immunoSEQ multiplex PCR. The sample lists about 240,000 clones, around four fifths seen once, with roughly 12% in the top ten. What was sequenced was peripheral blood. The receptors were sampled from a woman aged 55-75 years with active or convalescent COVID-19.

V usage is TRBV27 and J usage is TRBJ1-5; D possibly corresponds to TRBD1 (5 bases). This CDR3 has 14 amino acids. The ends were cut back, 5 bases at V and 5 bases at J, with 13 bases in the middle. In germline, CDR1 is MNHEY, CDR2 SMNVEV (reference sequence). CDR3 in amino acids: CASSPDSLYQPQHF. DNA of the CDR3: TGTGCCAGCAGTCCCGACAGTCTCTATCAGCCCCAGCATTTT.

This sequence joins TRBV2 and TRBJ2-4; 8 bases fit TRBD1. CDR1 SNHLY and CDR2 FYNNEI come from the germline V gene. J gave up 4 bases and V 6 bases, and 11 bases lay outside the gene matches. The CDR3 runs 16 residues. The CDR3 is CASSPDREREKNIQYF. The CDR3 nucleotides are TGTGCCAGCAGCCCGGACAGGGAGAGGGAGAAAAACATTCAGTACTTC.

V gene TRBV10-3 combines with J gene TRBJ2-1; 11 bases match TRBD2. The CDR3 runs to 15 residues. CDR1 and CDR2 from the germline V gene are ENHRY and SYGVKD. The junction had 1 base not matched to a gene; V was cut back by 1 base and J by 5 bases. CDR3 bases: TGTGCCATCAGTGAGTGGGGACTAGCGGACAATGAGCAGTTCTTC. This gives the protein CAISEWGLADNEQFF.

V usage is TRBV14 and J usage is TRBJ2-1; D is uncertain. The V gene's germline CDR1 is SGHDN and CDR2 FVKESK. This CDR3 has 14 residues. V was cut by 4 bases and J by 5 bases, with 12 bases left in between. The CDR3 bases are TGTGCCAGCAGCCCCATCTTAGCCCACAATGAGCAGTTCTTC. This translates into CASSPILAHNEQFF.

The CDR3 is CASSDPDRKGDEQFF. Here the CDR3 DNA reads TGTGCCAGCAGTGATCCGGACAGGAAAGGCGATGAGCAGTTCTTC. The chain couples TRBV2 to TRBJ2-1; 7 bases are a match to TRBD1. Germline lookup yields CDR1 SNHLY and CDR2 FYNNEI. The V gene end was trimmed by 3 bases and the J gene end by 8 bases; junction bases not matched to a gene: 10. The CDR3 length is 15 residues.

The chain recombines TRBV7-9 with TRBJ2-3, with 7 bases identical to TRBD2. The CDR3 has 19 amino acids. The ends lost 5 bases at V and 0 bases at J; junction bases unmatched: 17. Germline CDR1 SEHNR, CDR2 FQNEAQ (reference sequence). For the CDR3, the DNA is TGTGCCAGCAGCCCGACCCCGGTTTTTGGTAGCGGGAGCACAGATACGCAGTATTTT. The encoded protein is CASSPTPVFGSGSTDTQYF.

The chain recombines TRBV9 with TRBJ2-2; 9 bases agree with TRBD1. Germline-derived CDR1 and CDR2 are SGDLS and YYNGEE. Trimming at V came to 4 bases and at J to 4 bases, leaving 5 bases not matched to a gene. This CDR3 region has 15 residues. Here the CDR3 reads CASSTPGQGTGELFF. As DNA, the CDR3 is TGTGCCAGCAGCACACCGGGACAGGGCACCGGGGAGCTGTTTTTT. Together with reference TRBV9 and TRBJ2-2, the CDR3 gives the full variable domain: DSGVTQTPKHLITATGQRVTLRCSPRSGDLSVYWYQQSLDQGLQFLIQYYNGEERAKGNILERFSAQQFPDLHSELNLSSLELGDSALYFCASSTPGQGTGELFFGEGSRLTVL.

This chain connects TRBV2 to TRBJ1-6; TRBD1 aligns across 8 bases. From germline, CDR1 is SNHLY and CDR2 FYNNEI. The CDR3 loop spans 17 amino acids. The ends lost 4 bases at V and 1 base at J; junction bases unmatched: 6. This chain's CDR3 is CASSGQGIGSYNSPLHF. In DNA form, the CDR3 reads TGTGCCAGCAGTGGACAGGGGATTGGGTCCTATAATTCACCCCTCCACTTT.

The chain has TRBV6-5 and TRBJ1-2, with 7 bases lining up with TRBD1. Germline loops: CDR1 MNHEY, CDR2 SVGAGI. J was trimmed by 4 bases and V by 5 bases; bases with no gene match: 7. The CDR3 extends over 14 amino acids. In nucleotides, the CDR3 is TGTGCCAGCAGTCGGGACAGACAAATCTATGGCTACACCTTC. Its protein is CASSRDRQIYGYTF.

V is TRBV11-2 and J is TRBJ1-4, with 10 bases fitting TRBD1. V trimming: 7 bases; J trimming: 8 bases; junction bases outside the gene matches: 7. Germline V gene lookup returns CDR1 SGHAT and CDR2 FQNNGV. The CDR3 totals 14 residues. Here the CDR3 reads CASTRDRGQEKLFF. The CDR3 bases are TGTGCCAGCACCCGGGACAGGGGTCAGGAAAAACTGTTTTTT.

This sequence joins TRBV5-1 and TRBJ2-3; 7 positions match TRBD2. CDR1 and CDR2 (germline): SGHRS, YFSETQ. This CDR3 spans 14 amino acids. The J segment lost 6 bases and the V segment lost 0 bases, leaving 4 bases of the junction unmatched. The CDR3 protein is CASSLATSVDTQYF. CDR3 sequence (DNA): TGCGCCAGCAGCTTGGCCACTAGCGTGGATACGCAGTATTTT.

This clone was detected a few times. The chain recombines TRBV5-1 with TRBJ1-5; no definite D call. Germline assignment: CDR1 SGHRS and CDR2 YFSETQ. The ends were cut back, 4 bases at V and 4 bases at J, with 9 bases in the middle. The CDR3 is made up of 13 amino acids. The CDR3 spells CASSATVNQPQHF. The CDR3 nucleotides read TGCGCCAGCAGCGCGACTGTTAATCAGCCCCAGCATTTT.

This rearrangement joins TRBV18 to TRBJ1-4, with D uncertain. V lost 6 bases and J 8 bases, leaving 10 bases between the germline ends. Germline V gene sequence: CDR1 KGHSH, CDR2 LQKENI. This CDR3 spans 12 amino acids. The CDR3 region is CASSLRGEKLFF. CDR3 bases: TGTGCCAGCTCCCTTCGCGGGGAAAAACTGTTTTTT.

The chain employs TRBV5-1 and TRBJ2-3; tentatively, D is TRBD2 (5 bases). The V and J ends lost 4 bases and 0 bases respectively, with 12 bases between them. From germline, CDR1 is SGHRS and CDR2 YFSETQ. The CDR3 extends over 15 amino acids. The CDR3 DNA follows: TGCGCCAGCAGCCTGCCCGGGGAGAGCACAGATACGCAGTATTTT. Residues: CASSLPGESTDTQYF.

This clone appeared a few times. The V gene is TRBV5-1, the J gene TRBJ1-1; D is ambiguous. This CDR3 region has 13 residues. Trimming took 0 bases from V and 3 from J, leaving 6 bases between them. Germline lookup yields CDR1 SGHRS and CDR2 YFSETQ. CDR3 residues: CASSLDVDTEAFF. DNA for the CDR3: TGCGCCAGCAGCTTGGACGTAGACACTGAAGCTTTCTTT.

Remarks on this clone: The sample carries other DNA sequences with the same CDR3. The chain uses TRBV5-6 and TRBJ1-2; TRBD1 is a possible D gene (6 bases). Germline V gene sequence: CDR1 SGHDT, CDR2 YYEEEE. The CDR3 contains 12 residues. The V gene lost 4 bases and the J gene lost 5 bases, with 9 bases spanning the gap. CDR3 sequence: CASSKTGYGYTF. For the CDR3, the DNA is TGTGCCAGCAGCAAGACAGGTTATGGCTACACCTTC.

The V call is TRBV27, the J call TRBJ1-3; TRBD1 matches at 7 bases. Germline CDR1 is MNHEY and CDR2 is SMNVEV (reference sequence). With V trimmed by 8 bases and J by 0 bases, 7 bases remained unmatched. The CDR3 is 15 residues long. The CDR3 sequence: CASADRALSGNTIYF. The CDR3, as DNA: TGTGCCAGCGCTGACAGGGCCCTCTCTGGAAACACCATATATTTT.

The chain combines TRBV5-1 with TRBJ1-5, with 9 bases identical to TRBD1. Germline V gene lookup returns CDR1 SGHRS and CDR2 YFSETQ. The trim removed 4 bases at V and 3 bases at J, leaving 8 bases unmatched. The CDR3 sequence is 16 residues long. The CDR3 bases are TGCGCCAGCAGCCCGGATGGGACAGGGAACAATCAGCCCCAGCATTTT. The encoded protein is CASSPDGTGNNQPQHF.